The 18 T cell receptor beta chains listed next were all sequenced from one sample in a study of long-term antiretroviral therapy in people with HIV. At survey level, the immunoSEQ assay was run in its v3.0 version. Assay used: immunoSEQ multiplex PCR; TCRdb lists only in-frame clones, some missing. The sample includes more than 9,500 clones, about 70% of them seen just once. The sample in question was unsorted PBMCs, obtained 3 to 3.2 years before starting antiretroviral therapy. The receptors shown here come from a man in his forties with HIV.

V gene TRBV6-5 combines with J gene TRBJ1-4, with D unresolved. The germline V gene encodes CDR1 MNHEY and CDR2 SVGAGI. The CDR3 is 14 residues long. V was pared by 6 bases and J by 0 bases, with 8 bases between. The CDR3 here is CASSLSATNEKLFF. CDR3 DNA sequence: TGTGCCAGCAGCCTCAGTGCAACTAATGAAAAACTGTTTTTT.

This clone has just one count. This chain uses TRBV7-9 with TRBJ2-7, with D tentatively TRBD2 (6 bases). The CDR3 runs to 15 residues. Germline V CDR1 and CDR2: SEHNR, FQNEAQ (reference sequence). V lost 5 bases and J lost 0, with 14 bases in between. The CDR3 DNA sequence: TGTGCCAGCAGCCAAGAGGTAGCGGTCTCCTACGAGCAGTACTTC. This sequence encodes CASSQEVAVSYEQYF.

V usage is TRBV5-1 and J usage is TRBJ2-5; the D is unclear. The CDR3 extends over 15 amino acids. The ends were cut back, 0 bases at V and 4 bases at J, with 13 bases in the middle. Per germline, CDR1 SGHRS and CDR2 YFSETQ. As DNA, the CDR3 is TGCGCCAGCAGCTTGGCGGAGACGACGCTAGAGACCCAGTACTTC. This translates into CASSLAETTLETQYF.

The V gene is TRBV7-2, the J gene TRBJ2-7, with a tentative D call TRBD1 (6 bases). Trimming took 1 base from V and 1 from J, leaving 14 bases between them. CDR1 and CDR2 from the germline V gene are SGHTA and FQGNSA. The CDR3 runs 16 residues. CDR3 sequence (DNA): TGTGCCAGCAGCTTAGTAGGGACAACGAGATCCTACGAGCAGTACTTC. Translating it yields CASSLVGTTRSYEQYF.

This chain uses TRBV11-3 with TRBJ2-1, with 7 bases lining up with TRBD2. The CDR3 totals 16 residues. Germline-derived CDR1 and CDR2 are SGHNT and YENEEA. J gave up 6 bases and V 0 bases, and 8 bases lay outside the gene matches. The CDR3 DNA follows: TGTGCCAGCAGCTTAGAAGGATGGGAGGGGATCAATGAGCAGTTCTTC. Protein: CASSLEGWEGINEQFF.

J is TRBJ2-1 and V is TRBV10-3; D uncertain. The ends were cut back, 10 bases at V and 10 bases at J, with 17 bases in the middle. The CDR3 has 12 residues. Germline V gene lookup returns CDR1 ENHRY and CDR2 SYGVKD. CDR3 region: CATRELTREQFF. The DNA for the CDR3 is TGTGCCACCCGTGAACTGACTCGGGAGCAGTTCTTC.

The rearrangement uses TRBV15 and TRBJ2-3; unclear D gene. Looked up from germline, CDR1 is LNHNV and CDR2 is YYDKDF (reference sequence). Deletions cut 6 bases from V and 0 bases from J, with 13 bases between. This CDR3 comprises 15 residues. The CDR3 coding sequence is TGTGCCACCAGTCTGGATAGATCTAGCACAGATACGCAGTATTTT. Amino acid sequence: CATSLDRSSTDTQYF. Drawing the rest from reference TRBV15 and TRBJ2-3, the complete variable domain is DAMVIQNPRYQVTQFGKPVTLSCSQTLNHNVMYWYQQKSSQAPKLLFHYYDKDFNNEADTPDNFQSRRPNTSFCFLDIRSPGLGDTAMYLCATSLDRSSTDTQYFGPGTRLTVL.

This rearrangement joins TRBV19 to TRBJ2-4, with TRBD2 matching over 12 bases. Germline CDR1 reads LNHDA; CDR2 reads SQIVND (reference sequence). The CDR3 is 21 amino acids. J gave up 0 bases and V 6 bases, and 18 bases lay outside the gene matches. This CDR3 reads CASSPPRLAGERVRAKNIQYF. CDR3 in DNA: TGTGCCAGTAGCCCCCCACGACTAGCGGGAGAAAGGGTTCGAGCCAAAAACATTCAGTACTTC.

The chain combines TRBV4-2 with TRBJ1-4; D is uncertain. The CDR3 covers 14 residues. The V gene lost 1 base and the J gene lost 6 bases, with 9 bases spanning the gap. Germline CDR1 reads LGHNA; CDR2 reads YNFKEQ. CDR3 DNA sequence: TGTGCCAGCAGCCAAGGGAACGGCCATGAAAAACTGTTTTTT. This translates into CASSQGNGHEKLFF.

This clone was seen just once. J is TRBJ1-1 and V is TRBV9; tentatively, D is TRBD1 (6 bases). Germline-derived CDR1 and CDR2 are SGDLS and YYNGEE. The CDR3 consists of 15 residues. The V end was cut by 0 bases, the J end by 1 base, with 10 bases between. Written as DNA, the CDR3 is TGTGCCAGCAGCGTAGTGGGACACCCGAACACTGAAGCTTTCTTT. It yields the protein CASSVVGHPNTEAFF.

This clone was observed a single time. The rearrangement links TRBV9 to TRBJ2-3; 11 nucleotides line up with TRBD2. The CDR3 extends over 16 amino acids. In germline, CDR1 is SGDLS, CDR2 YYNGEE. V shed 3 bases and J 2 bases; nucleotides not matched to a gene: 5. CDR3 in amino acids: CASSAVAGGATDTQYF. DNA for the CDR3: TGTGCCAGCAGCGCTGTAGCGGGAGGGGCCACAGATACGCAGTATTTT.

The CDR3 region has the DNA TGTGCCAGCAGTTTCAGTGTTTCCTACGAGCAGTACTTC. This translates into CASSFSVSYEQYF. This chain joins TRBV28 and TRBJ2-7, with D uncertain. The ends were cut back, 3 bases at V and 1 base at J, with 7 bases in the middle. Germline V gene data show CDR1 as MDHEN and CDR2 as SYDVKM. The CDR3 runs to 13 residues.

By share, this clone ranks as medium-sized. The gene calls are TRBV29-1 and TRBJ1-5; weak D call: TRBD1 (5 bases). V lost 6 bases and J lost 6, with 15 bases in between. Per the germline V gene, CDR1 is SQVTM and CDR2 is ANQGSEA. The CDR3 runs 13 residues. The CDR3 loop reads CSVGGGESQPQHF. The CDR3 region has the DNA TGCAGCGTGGGGGGAGGGGAATCTCAGCCCCAGCATTTT.

The V call is TRBV7-3, the J call TRBJ2-3; D unresolved. CDR1 and CDR2 (germline): SGHTA, FQGTGA. CDR3 length equals 14 residues. Trimming took 3 bases from V and 4 from J, leaving 11 bases between them. The CDR3, as DNA: TGTGCCAGCAGCTTCGTGGGTGCCGCAGATACGCAGTATTTT. Translation: CASSFVGAADTQYF.

This chain joins TRBV7-8 and TRBJ2-3; D gene unclear. Germline loops: CDR1 SGHVS, CDR2 FQNEAQ. The CDR3 runs 10 residues. V shed 4 bases and J shed 6 bases, with 2 bases lying between them. In nucleotides, the CDR3 is TGTGCCAGCAGCTCGGATACGCAGTATTTT. Translation gives CASSSDTQYF.

The chain recombines TRBV10-3 with TRBJ2-3, with 11 bases lining up with TRBD2. This CDR3 is 14 amino acids long. V was clipped by 10 bases and J by 0 bases; unmatched bases: 3. CDR1 and CDR2 from the germline V gene are ENHRY and SYGVKD. The CDR3 loop reads CATWTSGSTDTQYF. The CDR3 coding sequence is TGTGCCACCTGGACTAGCGGGAGCACAGATACGCAGTATTTT.

The rearrangement joins TRBV5-4 to TRBJ1-1; D is perhaps TRBD1 (5 bases). Germline loops: CDR1 SGHNT, CDR2 YYREEE (reference sequence). Trimming removed 4 bases from V and 3 bases from J, with 13 bases in between. The CDR3 runs 14 residues. CDR3 coding DNA: TGTGCCAGCAGCCCCGTCGACAGTTACACTGAAGCTTTCTTT. Translation: CASSPVDSYTEAFF. The entire variable domain, with the rest obtained from reference TRBV5-4 and TRBJ1-1, is as follows: ETGVTQSPTHLIKTRGQQVTLRCSSQSGHNTVSWYQQALGQGPQFIFQYYREEENGRGNFPPRFSGLQFPNYSSELNVNALELDDSALYLCASSPVDSYTEAFFGQGTRLTVV.

The chain couples TRBV2 to TRBJ1-5; the D gene is possibly TRBD1 (6 bases). The CDR3 contains 15 residues. Germline V gene data show CDR1 as SNHLY and CDR2 as FYNNEI. The V end lost 1 base, the J end lost 9 bases, and 16 bases lay between the germline ends. Here the CDR3 DNA reads TGTGCCAGCAGTGAAGACTTGGGGGCTTGGGGGCCCCAGCATTTT. It translates to CASSEDLGAWGPQHF. The full variable domain, in which reference TRBV2 and TRBJ1-5 provide the parts outside the CDR3, is EPEVTQTPSHQVTQMGQEVILRCVPISNHLYFYWYRQILGQKVEFLVSFYNNEISEKSEIFDDQFSVERPDGSNFTLKIRSTKLEDSAMYFCASSEDLGAWGPQHFGDGTRLSIL.